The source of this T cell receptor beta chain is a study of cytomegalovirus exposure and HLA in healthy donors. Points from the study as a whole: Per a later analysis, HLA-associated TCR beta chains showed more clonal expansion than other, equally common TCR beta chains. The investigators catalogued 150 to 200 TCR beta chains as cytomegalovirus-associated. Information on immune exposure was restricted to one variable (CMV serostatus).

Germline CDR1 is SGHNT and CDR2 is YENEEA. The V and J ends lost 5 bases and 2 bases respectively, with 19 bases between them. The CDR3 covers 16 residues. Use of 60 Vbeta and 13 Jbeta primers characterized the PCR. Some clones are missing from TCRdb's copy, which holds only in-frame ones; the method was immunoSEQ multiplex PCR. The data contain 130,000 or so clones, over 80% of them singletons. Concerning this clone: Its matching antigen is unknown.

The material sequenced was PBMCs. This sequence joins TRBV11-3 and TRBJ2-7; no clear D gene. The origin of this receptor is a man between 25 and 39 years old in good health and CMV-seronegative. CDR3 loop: CASSPRGEVGTYEQYF. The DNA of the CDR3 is TGTGCCAGCAGCCCAAGAGGAGAGGTTGGCACCTACGAGCAGTACTTC.